This T cell receptor beta chain came from a study of blood T cell repertoires in COVID-19 (dated by TCRdb to 2019 to 2021). Regarding the complete study: The collaborator samples originated in the United States, Italy and Spain and spanned the acute and convalescent phases of COVID-19. A freely available public database, intended as a resource for researchers studying the immune response to SARS-CoV-2, is where the repertoires were released. The dataset comprised deeply sampled blood TCRbeta repertoires from subjects exposed to, actively infected with, or recovered from COVID-19. The sample metadata nearly always contained a de-identified subject ID, COVID-19 status, age in years and sex. The samples were drawn from two sources: the first 160 participants of the ongoing ImmuneRACE study, and 1,200 or so subjects contributed by 6 global collaborators. Where available, HLA class I and class II types were taken from metadata supplied by the sample provider and were not determined by assay-based typing. The material from the prospective study consisted of cDNA or gDNA derived from T cells, B-cell-depleted T cells, or PBMCs.

TCRbeta CDR3 regions were amplified from genomic DNA by means of the immunoSEQ Assay, a bias-controlled multiplex PCR. As for how the authors treated the data: The number of nucleated cells in each sample was estimated from the amplification of reference gene primers within the assay. To quantify the absolute abundance of each unique TCRbeta CDR3 rearrangement, sequence reads were collapsed and filtered. For each sample, productive Simpson clonality was calculated by taking the square root of Simpson's diversity index across productive rearrangements. Entries here come from immuneACCESS through TCRdb and include only in-frame sequences with V and J called. Some clones fail to appear in such tables; in the studies checked, an unresolved V gene covers under half of the shortfall, and the cause of the remainder is unknown. That table supplies the V and J calls and clone size; D and trimming were determined from the DNA. Here the sample has 120,000 or so clones; 85% occur a single time. More than 6.5% of the sample rests with the top ten.

General findings and caveats noted by the study authors: How much clinical and demographic metadata was included differed by source and by participant, and the metadata was provided uncurated.

Concerning this clone itself: Its recognized antigen is unknown. No base-level quality is on record; no much larger clone is a single base apart.

From V the trimming removes 5 bases and from J it removes 2 bases, while the gene matches leave 9 bases of the junction unaccounted for. CDR1 and CDR2, per the germline V gene (reference sequence), are SEHNR and FQNEAQ. Spanning cysteine to phenylalanine, the CDR3 consists of 15 amino acids. CDR3 DNA is the only sequence kept; it has 45 bases, read in frame from the first base. Collaborating institutions collected whole blood in K2EDTA tubes following their own protocols. For TCRbeta analysis, collaborator samples were shipped as frozen whole blood, as isolated PBMCs, or as DNA extracted from either sample type.

This clonotype originated in a man older than 75 with active or convalescent COVID-19. In this chain, TRBV7-9 is recombined with TRBJ2-7; 7 bases in the junction line up with TRBD2. The specimen was peripheral blood. CDR3 protein: CASSQGASGTYEQYF. The sequence in DNA is TGTGCCAGCAGCCAAGGCGCTAGCGGAACCTACGAGCAGTACTTC. Joined to the reference TRBV7-9 and TRBJ2-7 proteins, this CDR3 gives the full variable domain: DTGVSQNPRHKITKRGQNVTFRCDPISEHNRLYWYRQTLGQGPEFLTYFQNEAQLEKSRLLSDRFSAERPKGSFSTLEIQRTEQGDSAMYLCASSQGASGTYEQYFGPGTRLTVT.